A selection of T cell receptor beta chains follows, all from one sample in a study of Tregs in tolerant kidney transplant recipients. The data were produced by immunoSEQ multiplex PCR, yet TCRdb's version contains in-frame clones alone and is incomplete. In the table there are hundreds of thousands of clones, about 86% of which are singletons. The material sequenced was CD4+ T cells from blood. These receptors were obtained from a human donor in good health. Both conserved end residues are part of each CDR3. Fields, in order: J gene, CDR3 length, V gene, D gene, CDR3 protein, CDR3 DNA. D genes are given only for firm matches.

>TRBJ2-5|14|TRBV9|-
CASSVIGGAETQYF
TGTGCCAGCAGCGTGATTGGGGGGGCAGAGACCCAGTACTTC
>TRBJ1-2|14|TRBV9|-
CASSRLNRGYGYTF
TGTGCCAGCAGCCGACTTAACCGGGGCTATGGCTACACCTTC
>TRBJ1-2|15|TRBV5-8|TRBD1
CASTPGQGLSYGYTF
TGTGCCAGCACCCCGGGACAGGGGTTATCCTATGGCTACACCTTC
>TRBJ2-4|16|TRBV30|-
CAWSVQRQGAKNIQYF
TGTGCCTGGAGTGTACAAAGGCAGGGGGCCAAAAACATTCAGTACTTC
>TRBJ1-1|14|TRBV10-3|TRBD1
CAISEVQGAGEAFF
TGTGCCATCAGTGAGGTTCAGGGGGCAGGTGAAGCTTTCTTT
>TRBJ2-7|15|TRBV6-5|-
CASSYGDGSSYEQYF
TGTGCCAGCAGTTACGGGGACGGGAGCTCCTACGAGCAGTACTTC
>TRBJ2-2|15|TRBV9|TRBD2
CASSASGVNTGELFF
TGTGCCAGCAGCGCCAGCGGGGTGAACACCGGGGAGCTGTTTTTT
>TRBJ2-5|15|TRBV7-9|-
CASSLVLGTQETQYF
TGTGCCAGCAGCTTAGTCCTCGGAACCCAAGAGACCCAGTACTTC
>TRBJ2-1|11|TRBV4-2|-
CASRVGNEQFF
TGTGCCAGCAGAGTTGGGAATGAGCAGTTCTTC
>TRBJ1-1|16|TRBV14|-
CASSPPDRDRNTEAFF
TGTGCCAGCAGTCCTCCCGACCGAGACCGGAACACTGAAGCTTTCTTT
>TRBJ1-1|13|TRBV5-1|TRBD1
CASGQTGVTEAFF
TGCGCCAGCGGCCAGACAGGGGTCACTGAAGCTTTCTTT
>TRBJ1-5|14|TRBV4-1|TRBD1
CASSQTGVNQPQHF
TGCGCCAGCAGCCAAACAGGGGTCAATCAGCCCCAGCATTTT
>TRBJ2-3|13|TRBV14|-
CASSQDGADTQYF
TGTGCCAGCAGCCAAGATGGGGCAGATACGCAGTATTTT
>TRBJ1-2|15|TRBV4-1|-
CASSQVGALLYGYTF
TGCGCCAGCAGCCAAGTAGGGGCCCTACTCTATGGCTACACCTTC
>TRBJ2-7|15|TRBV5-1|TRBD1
CASRPGTGKTYEQYF
TGCGCCAGCAGACCCGGGACAGGGAAAACCTACGAGCAGTACTTC
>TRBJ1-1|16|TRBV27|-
CASSRRPGGGNTEAFF
TGTGCCAGCAGTCGCCGCCCGGGTGGGGGGAACACTGAAGCTTTCTTT
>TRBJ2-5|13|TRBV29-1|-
CSVETLPKGTQYF
TGCAGCGTTGAGACTTTACCAAAAGGGACCCAGTACTTC
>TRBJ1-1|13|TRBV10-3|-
CAISESTDTEAFF
TGTGCCATCAGTGAGTCGACGGACACTGAAGCTTTCTTT
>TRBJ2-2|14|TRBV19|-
CASSTPYRVGELFF
TGTGCCAGTAGTACGCCATACAGGGTCGGGGAGCTGTTTTTT
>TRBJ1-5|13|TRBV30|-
CAWSISSNQPQHF
TGTGCCTGGAGTATTAGTAGCAATCAGCCCCAGCATTTT
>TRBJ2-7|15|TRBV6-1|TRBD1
CASSELQGASREQYF
TGTGCCAGCAGTGAGTTGCAGGGGGCCTCTAGAGAGCAGTACTTC
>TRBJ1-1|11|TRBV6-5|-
CASRTPTEAFF
TGTGCCAGCAGAACGCCCACTGAAGCTTTCTTT
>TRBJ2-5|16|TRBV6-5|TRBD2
CASSYGGTSGKETQYF
TGTGCCAGCAGTTACGGCGGGACTAGCGGGAAGGAGACCCAGTACTTC
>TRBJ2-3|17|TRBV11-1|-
CASSLITGASSTDTQYF
TGTGCCAGCAGCTTGATTACGGGGGCCTCTAGCACAGATACGCAGTATTTT
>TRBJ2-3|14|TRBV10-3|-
CAISGTGRTDTQYF
TGTGCCATCAGTGGTACGGGACGCACAGATACGCAGTATTTT
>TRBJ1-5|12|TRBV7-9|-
CASTLDNQPQHF
TGTGCCAGCACCCTGGACAATCAGCCCCAGCATTTT
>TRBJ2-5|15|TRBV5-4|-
CASSPGQRGQETQYF
TGTGCCAGCAGCCCAGGACAGAGGGGCCAAGAGACCCAGTACTTC